The source of this TCR beta chain is a study of shared T cell receptors in the human thymus. The CDR3 loop spans 14 amino acids. V shed 5 bases and J 4 bases; nucleotides not matched to a gene: 7. Germline CDR1 reads SGHTA; CDR2 reads FQGNSA. Clones were read by immunoSEQ multiplex PCR, and TCRdb kept only the in-frame ones, dropping some. The table lists hundreds of thousands of clones, around 78% of them singletons. These records were also assigned to another study, of human thymus T cells.

Sequenced sample: thymocytes. The receptor comes from a boy younger than two with a congenital heart defect. The chain employs TRBV7-2 and TRBJ2-7; 8 positions agree with TRBD2. DNA of the CDR3: TGTGCCAGCAGCACCAAGCGGGAGTCTTACGAGCAGTACTTC. This codes for CASSTKRESYEQYF.